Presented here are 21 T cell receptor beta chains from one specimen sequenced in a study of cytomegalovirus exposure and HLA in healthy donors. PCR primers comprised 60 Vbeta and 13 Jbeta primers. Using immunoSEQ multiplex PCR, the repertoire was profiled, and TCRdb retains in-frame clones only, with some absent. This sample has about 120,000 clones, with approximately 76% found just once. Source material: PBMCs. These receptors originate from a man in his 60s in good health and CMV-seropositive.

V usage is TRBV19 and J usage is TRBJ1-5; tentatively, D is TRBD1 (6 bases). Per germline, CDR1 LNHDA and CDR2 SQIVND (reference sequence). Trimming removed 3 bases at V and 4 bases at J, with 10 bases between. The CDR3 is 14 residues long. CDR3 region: CASSIEGGNQPQHF. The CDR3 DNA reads TGTGCCAGTAGTATCGAGGGGGGGAATCAGCCCCAGCATTTT. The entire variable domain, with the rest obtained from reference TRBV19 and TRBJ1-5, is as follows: DGGITQSPKYLFRKEGQNVTLSCEQNLNHDAMYWYRQDPGQGLRLIYYSQIVNDFQKGDIAEGYSVSREKKESFPLTVTSAQKNPTAFYLCASSIEGGNQPQHFGDGTRLSIL.

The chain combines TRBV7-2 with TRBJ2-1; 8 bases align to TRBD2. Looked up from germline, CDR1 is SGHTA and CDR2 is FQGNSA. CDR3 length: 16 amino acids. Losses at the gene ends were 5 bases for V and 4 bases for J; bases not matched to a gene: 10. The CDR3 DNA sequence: TGTGCCAGCAGCCACGATAGACCGGGAGGGTACAATGAGCAGTTCTTC. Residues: CASSHDRPGGYNEQFF.

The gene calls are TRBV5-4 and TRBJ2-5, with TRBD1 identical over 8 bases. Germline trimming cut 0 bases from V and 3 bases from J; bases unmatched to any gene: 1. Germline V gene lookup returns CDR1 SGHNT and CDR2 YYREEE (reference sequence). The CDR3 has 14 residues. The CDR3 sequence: CASSLADREETQYF. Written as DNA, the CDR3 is TGTGCCAGCAGCTTGGCGGACAGGGAAGAGACCCAGTACTTC. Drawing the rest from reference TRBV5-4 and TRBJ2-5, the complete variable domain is ETGVTQSPTHLIKTRGQQVTLRCSSQSGHNTVSWYQQALGQGPQFIFQYYREEENGRGNFPPRFSGLQFPNYSSELNVNALELDDSALYLCASSLADREETQYFGPGTRLLVL.

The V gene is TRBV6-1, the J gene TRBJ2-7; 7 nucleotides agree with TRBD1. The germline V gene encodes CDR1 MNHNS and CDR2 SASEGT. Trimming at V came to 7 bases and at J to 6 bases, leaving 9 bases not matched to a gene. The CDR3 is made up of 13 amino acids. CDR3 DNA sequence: TGTGCCAGCATCACCGACAGGGCGGGCGAGCAGTACTTC. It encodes CASITDRAGEQYF.

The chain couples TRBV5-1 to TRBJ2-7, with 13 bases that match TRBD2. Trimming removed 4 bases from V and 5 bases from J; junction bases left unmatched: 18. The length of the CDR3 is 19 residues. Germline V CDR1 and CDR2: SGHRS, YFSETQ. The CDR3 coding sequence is TGCGCCAGCAGCCTTCCGGGACAGCCTGGACTAGCGGGAGTTCACGAGCAGTACTTC. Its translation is CASSLPGQPGLAGVHEQYF.

The CDR3 DNA sequence: TGTGCCAGCAGCCCCCGGGGCGGGGCTGAGCAGTACTTC. Its translation: CASSPRGGAEQYF. This chain links TRBV28 with TRBJ2-7; weak D call: TRBD2 (6 bases). V was trimmed by 6 bases and J by 7 bases, leaving 16 bases between them. Germline loops: CDR1 MDHEN, CDR2 SYDVKM. CDR3 length equals 13 residues. Full variable domain (missing parts from reference TRBV28 and TRBJ2-7): DVKVTQSSRYLVKRTGEKVFLECVQDMDHENMFWYRQDPGLGLRLIYFSYDVKMKEKGDIPEGYSVSREKKERFSLILESASTNQTSMYLCASSPRGGAEQYFGPGTRLTVT.

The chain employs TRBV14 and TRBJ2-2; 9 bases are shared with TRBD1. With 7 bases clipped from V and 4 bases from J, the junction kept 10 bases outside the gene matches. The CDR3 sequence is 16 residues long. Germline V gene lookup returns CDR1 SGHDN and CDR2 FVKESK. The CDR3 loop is CASTHLQGAVTGELFF. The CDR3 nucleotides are TGTGCCAGCACCCACTTACAGGGGGCGGTCACCGGGGAGCTGTTTTTT.

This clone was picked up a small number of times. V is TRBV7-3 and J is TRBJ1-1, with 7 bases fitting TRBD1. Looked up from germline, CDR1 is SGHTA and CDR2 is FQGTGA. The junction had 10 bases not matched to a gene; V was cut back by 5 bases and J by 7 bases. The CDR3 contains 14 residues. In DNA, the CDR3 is TGTGCCAGCAGCCATAGGGGGCCGTTGGATGAAGCTTTCTTT. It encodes CASSHRGPLDEAFF.

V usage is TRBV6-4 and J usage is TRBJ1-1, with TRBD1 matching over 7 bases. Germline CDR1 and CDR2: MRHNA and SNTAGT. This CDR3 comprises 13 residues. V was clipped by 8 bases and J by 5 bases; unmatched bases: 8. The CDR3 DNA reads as TGTGCCAGCCCACAGGGGATTTGGACTGAAGCTTTCTTT. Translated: CASPQGIWTEAFF.

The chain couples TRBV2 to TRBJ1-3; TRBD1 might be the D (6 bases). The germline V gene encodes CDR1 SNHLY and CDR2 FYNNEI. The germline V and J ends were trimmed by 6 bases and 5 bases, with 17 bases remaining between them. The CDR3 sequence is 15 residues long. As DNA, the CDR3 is TGTGCCAGCAGCGTTAGGCAGGGGCTAAGAAACACCATATATTTT. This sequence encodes CASSVRQGLRNTIYF. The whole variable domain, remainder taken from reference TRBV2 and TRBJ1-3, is EPEVTQTPSHQVTQMGQEVILRCVPISNHLYFYWYRQILGQKVEFLVSFYNNEISEKSEIFDDQFSVERPDGSNFTLKIRSTKLEDSAMYFCASSVRQGLRNTIYFGEGSWLTVV.

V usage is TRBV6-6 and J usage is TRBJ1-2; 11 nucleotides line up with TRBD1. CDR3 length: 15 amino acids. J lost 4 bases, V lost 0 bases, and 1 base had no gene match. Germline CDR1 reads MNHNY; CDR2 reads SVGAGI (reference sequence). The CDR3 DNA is TGTGCCAGCAGTTACTCGGGACAGGGGGGCTATGGCTACACCTTC. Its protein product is CASSYSGQGGYGYTF.

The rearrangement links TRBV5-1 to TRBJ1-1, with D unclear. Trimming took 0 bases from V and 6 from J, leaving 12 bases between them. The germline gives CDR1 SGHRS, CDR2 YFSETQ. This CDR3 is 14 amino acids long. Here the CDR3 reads CASSLEGRGAEAFF. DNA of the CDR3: TGCGCCAGCAGCTTGGAAGGGCGGGGAGCTGAAGCTTTCTTT.

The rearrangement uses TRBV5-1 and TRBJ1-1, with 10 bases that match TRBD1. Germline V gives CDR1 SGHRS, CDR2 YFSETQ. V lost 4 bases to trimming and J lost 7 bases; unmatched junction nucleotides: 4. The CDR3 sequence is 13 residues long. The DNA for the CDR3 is TGCGCCAGCAGCAGGGGACAGGGGTTTGAAGCTTTCTTT. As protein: CASSRGQGFEAFF.

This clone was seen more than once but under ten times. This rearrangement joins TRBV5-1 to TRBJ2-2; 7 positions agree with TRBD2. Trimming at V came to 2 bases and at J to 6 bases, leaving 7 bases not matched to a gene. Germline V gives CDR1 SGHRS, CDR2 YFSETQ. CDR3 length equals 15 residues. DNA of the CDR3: TGCGCCAGCAGCTTTGCGGGGGTCGGGTCCGGGGAGCTGTTTTTT. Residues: CASSFAGVGSGELFF.

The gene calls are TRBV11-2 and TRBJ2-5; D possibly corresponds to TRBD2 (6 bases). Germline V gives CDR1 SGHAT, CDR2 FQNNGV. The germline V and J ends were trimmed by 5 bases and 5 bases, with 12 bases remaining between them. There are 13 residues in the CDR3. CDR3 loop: CASSPPAGETQYF. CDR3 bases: TGTGCCAGCAGCCCCCCCGCGGGGGAGACCCAGTACTTC.

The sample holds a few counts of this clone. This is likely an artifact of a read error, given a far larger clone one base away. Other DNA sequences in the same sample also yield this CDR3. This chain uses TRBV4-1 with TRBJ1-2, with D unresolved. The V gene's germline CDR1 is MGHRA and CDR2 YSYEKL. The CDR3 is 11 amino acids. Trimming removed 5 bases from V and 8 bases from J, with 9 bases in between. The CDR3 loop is CASSFGSGYTF. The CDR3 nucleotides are TGCGCCAGCAGCTTCGGTAGCGGCTACACCTTC.

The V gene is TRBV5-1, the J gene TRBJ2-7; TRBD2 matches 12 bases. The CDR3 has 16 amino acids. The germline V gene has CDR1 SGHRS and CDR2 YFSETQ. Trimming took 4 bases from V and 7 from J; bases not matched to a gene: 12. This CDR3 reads CASSPPTSGSFGEQYF. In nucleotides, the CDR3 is TGCGCCAGCAGCCCCCCGACTAGCGGGAGCTTCGGAGAGCAGTACTTC.

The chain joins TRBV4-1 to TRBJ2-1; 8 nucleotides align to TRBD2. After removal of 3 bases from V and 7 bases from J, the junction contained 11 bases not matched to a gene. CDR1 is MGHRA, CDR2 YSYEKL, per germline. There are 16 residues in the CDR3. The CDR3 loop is CASSHSAGGARNEQFF. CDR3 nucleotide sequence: TGCGCCAGCAGCCACTCCGCCGGGGGGGCGCGAAATGAGCAGTTCTTC.

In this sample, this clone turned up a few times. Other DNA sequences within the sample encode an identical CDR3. The CDR3 region is CASSPAGGGPTYEQYF. CDR3 coding DNA: TGTGCCAGCAGCCCCGCGGGGGGGGGACCTACCTACGAGCAGTACTTC. This chain links TRBV27 with TRBJ2-7; 9 positions agree with TRBD2. Germline lookup yields CDR1 MNHEY and CDR2 SMNVEV (reference sequence). The ends lost 6 bases at V and 2 bases at J; junction bases unmatched: 11. The CDR3 extends over 16 amino acids.

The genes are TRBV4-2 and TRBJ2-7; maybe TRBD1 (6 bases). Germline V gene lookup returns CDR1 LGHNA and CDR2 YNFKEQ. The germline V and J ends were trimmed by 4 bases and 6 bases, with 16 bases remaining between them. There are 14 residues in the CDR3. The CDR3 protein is CASSRTSEGGEQYF. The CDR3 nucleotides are TGTGCCAGCAGCCGGACTTCAGAAGGGGGCGAGCAGTACTTC.

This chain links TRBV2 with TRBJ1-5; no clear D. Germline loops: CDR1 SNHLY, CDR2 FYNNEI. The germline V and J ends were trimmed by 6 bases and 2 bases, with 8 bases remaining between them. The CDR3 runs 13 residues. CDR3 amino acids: CASRKEGNQPQHF. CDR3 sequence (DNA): TGTGCCAGCAGGAAGGAGGGCAATCAGCCCCAGCATTTT.